What follows are 15 T cell receptor beta chains derived from one specimen sequenced in a study of blood T cell repertoires in COVID-19 (dated by TCRdb to between 2020 and 2021). Library method: the immunoSEQ multiplex PCR assay. The table was pulled from immuneACCESS by TCRdb, which kept in-frame rearrangements only. Such tables lose some clones; where checked, under half of the loss comes from unresolved V genes, and the rest has no known cause. The sample contains 55,000 to 80,000 clones, roughly 85% of them found a single time. Clones ranked in the top ten supply about 20% of the sample. The sequencing input was peripheral blood. The origin of the receptors is an elderly woman with acute or convalescent COVID-19.

This clone was observed a handful of times. This rearrangement joins TRBV13 to TRBJ2-2; no clear D gene. V lost 8 bases to trimming and J lost 3 bases, with 10 bases between them. This CDR3 region has 13 residues. The germline V gene has CDR1 PRHDT and CDR2 FYEKMQ (reference sequence). Written as DNA, the CDR3 is TGTGCCAGCGGAAGCGTTTACACCGGGGAGCTGTTTTTT. Translation gives CASGSVYTGELFF.

V and J are TRBV3-1 (or the pseudogene TRBV3-2) and TRBJ2-7; 8 bases agree with TRBD2. V gave up 3 bases and J gave up 3 bases; unmatched junction bases: 16. Looked up from germline, CDR1 is LGHDT and CDR2 is YNNKEL (reference sequence). The CDR3 loop spans 18 amino acids. This CDR3 reads CASSQTGLGAGGLYEQYF. The CDR3 nucleotides are TGTGCCAGCAGCCAGACCGGGTTGGGGGCGGGAGGACTCTACGAGCAGTACTTC.

The V and J genes are TRBV30 and TRBJ2-1; 7 bases line up with TRBD2. The CDR3 has 13 residues. J gave up 7 bases and V 5 bases, and 8 bases lay outside the gene matches. Germline values: CDR1 GTSNPN, CDR2 SVGIG (reference sequence). The CDR3 coding sequence is TGTGCCTGGTCACTAGCGAATGGGAATGAGCAGTTCTTC. It encodes CAWSLANGNEQFF.

V gene TRBV5-1 combines with J gene TRBJ1-1, with 7 bases identical to TRBD1. The germline gives CDR1 SGHRS, CDR2 YFSETQ. The CDR3 is made up of 14 amino acids. Trimming removed 8 bases from V and 1 base from J; junction bases left unmatched: 8. Here the CDR3 reads CASTTGFPNTEAFF. Here the CDR3 DNA reads TGCGCCAGTACGACAGGGTTTCCGAACACTGAAGCTTTCTTT.

The chain has TRBV28 and TRBJ1-5; tentative D call: TRBD1 (5 bases). Germline values: CDR1 MDHEN, CDR2 SYDVKM. V dropped 2 bases and J dropped 0 bases, with 11 bases sitting between them. This CDR3 spans 16 amino acids. CDR3 in DNA: TGTGCCAGCAGTTTAATGGGGGGAGGTAGCAATCAGCCCCAGCATTTT. This encodes CASSLMGGGSNQPQHF. Combining the CDR3 with reference TRBV28 and TRBJ1-5 gives the whole variable domain DVKVTQSSRYLVKRTGEKVFLECVQDMDHENMFWYRQDPGLGLRLIYFSYDVKMKEKGDIPEGYSVSREKKERFSLILESASTNQTSMYLCASSLMGGGSNQPQHFGDGTRLSIL.

The J gene is TRBJ1-6, the V gene TRBV10-3; maybe TRBD1 (5 bases). The CDR3 loop spans 15 amino acids. Trimming stripped 3 bases from V and 6 bases from J, with 12 bases between. CDR1 ENHRY and CDR2 SYGVKD come from the germline V gene. The CDR3 sequence: CAISEGSGFNSPLHF. DNA for the CDR3: TGTGCCATCAGTGAAGGGTCAGGGTTTAATTCACCCCTCCACTTT.

This sequence joins TRBV7-3 and TRBJ2-1; weak D call: TRBD2 (6 bases). V lost 8 bases to trimming and J lost 3 bases, with 14 bases between them. Germline loops: CDR1 SGHTA, CDR2 FQGTGA. The CDR3 covers 14 residues. The CDR3 region is CASRRGVGYNEQFF. In DNA, the CDR3 is TGTGCCAGCCGGAGGGGAGTCGGCTACAATGAGCAGTTCTTC.

The chain is built from TRBV5-6 and TRBJ1-1; 7 nucleotides line up with TRBD1. Germline-derived CDR1 and CDR2 are SGHDT and YYEEEE. This CDR3 region has 14 residues. The ends lost 2 bases at V and 8 bases at J; junction bases unmatched: 9. The CDR3 loop is CASSFGTEALEAFF. CDR3 in DNA: TGTGCCAGCAGCTTCGGGACAGAAGCCCTAGAAGCTTTCTTT.

The J gene is TRBJ2-1, the V gene TRBV3-1 (or the pseudogene TRBV3-2), with D perhaps matching TRBD2 (5 bases). V was clipped by 4 bases and J by 7 bases, with 17 bases between them. Germline loops: CDR1 LGHDT, CDR2 YNNKEL (reference sequence). The CDR3 has 15 amino acids. The CDR3 DNA reads as TGTGCCAGCAGCCGGCCCCGGACTGGTTCGAATGAGCAGTTCTTC. This sequence encodes CASSRPRTGSNEQFF.

This clone was seen more than once but under ten times. This sequence joins TRBV18 and TRBJ2-1, with 8 bases that match TRBD2. V shed 2 bases, J shed 9 bases, and the junction held 15 bases outside the gene matches. Germline-derived CDR1 and CDR2 are KGHSH and LQKENI. There are 17 residues in the CDR3. The chain's CDR3 is CASSPIPSGSSNSEQFF. CDR3 sequence (DNA): TGTGCCAGCTCACCAATCCCAAGCGGGAGTTCGAATAGTGAGCAGTTCTTC.

This sequence joins TRBV2 and TRBJ2-6; D may be TRBD2 (6 bases). The germline gives CDR1 SNHLY, CDR2 FYNNEI. V dropped 7 bases and J dropped 3 bases, with 10 bases sitting between them. CDR3 size: 14 residues. The CDR3 spells CASTWGGGANVLTF. The CDR3 DNA is TGTGCCAGCACATGGGGAGGTGGGGCCAACGTCCTGACTTTC.

The rearrangement joins TRBV10-3 to TRBJ1-4; perhaps TRBD1 as D (6 bases). CDR1 is ENHRY and CDR2 is SYGVKD in the germline V gene. Trimming cost V 6 bases and J 3 bases, with 11 bases left between them. This CDR3 comprises 14 residues. The CDR3: CAIRGQQSNEKLFF. CDR3 bases: TGTGCCATCAGAGGACAGCAGTCTAATGAAAAACTGTTTTTT.

The gene calls are TRBV3-1 (or the pseudogene TRBV3-2) and TRBJ1-2; D gene ambiguous. Germline V gene data show CDR1 as LGHDT and CDR2 as YNNKEL (reference sequence). The CDR3 has 14 residues. V was trimmed by 0 bases and J by 7 bases, leaving 12 bases between them. CDR3 bases: TGTGCCAGCAGCCAAGAAGTGAGGGAGGCTGGCTACACCTTC. Translating it yields CASSQEVREAGYTF.

This clone was picked up a small number of times. The rearrangement uses TRBV28 and TRBJ1-2; D gene unclear. Germline lookup yields CDR1 MDHEN and CDR2 SYDVKM. The length of the CDR3 is 13 residues. Between the trimmed V and J ends, which lost 7 bases and 0 bases, there was a span of 9 bases. CDR3 residues: CASNDIPNYGYTF. CDR3 nucleotides: TGTGCCAGCAATGACATTCCTAACTATGGCTACACCTTC.

The genes are TRBV2 and TRBJ1-5, with D hard to call. CDR3 length equals 15 residues. Trimming took 6 bases from V and 6 from J, leaving 18 bases between them. In germline, CDR1 is SNHLY, CDR2 FYNNEI. The CDR3 region is CASRESTGGSQPQHF. CDR3 DNA sequence: TGTGCCAGCAGGGAATCCACGGGAGGGAGTCAGCCCCAGCATTTT.